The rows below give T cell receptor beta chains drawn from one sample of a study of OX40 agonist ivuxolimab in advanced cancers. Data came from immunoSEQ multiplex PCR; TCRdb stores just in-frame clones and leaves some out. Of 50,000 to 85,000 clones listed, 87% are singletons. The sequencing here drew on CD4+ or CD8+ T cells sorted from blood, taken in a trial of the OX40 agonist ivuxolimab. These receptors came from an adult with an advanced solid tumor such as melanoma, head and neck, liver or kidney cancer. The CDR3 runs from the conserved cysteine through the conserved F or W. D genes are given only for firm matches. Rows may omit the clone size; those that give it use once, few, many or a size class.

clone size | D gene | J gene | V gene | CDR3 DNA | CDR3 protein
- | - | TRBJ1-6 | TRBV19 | TGTGCCAGTAGTATTTCCGGGGATGGTTCACCCCTCCACTTT | CASSISGDGSPLHF
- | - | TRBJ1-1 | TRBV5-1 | TGCGCCAGCAGCCGAGACCGAACGGGTGAAGCTTTCTTT | CASSRDRTGEAFF
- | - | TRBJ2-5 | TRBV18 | TGTGCCAGCTCGCAAGGGTACCAAGAGACCCAGTACTTC | CASSQGYQETQYF
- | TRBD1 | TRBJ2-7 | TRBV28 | TGTGCCAGCAGTTTGGGGGACAGGGACACCTACGAGCAGTACTTC | CASSLGDRDTYEQYF
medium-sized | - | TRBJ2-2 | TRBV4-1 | TGCGCCAGCAGCCATCTTGATATGGGGTGGATCACCGGGGAGCTGTTTTTT | CASSHLDMGWITGELFF
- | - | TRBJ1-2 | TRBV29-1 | TGCAGCGTTGAAGAGGTAGGGAGAGTAGGCTACACCTTC | CSVEEVGRVGYTF
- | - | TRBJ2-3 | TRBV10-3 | TGTGCCATCACCCATGGGACAATTAGCACAGATACGCAGTATTTT | CAITHGTISTDTQYF
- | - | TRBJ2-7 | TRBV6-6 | TGTGCCAGCAGCCGGGACTCTAGCTCCTACGAGCAGTACTTC | CASSRDSSSYEQYF
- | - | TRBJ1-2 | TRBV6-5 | TGTGCCAGCACAGTCGGATTTGGGGGCTATGGCTACACCTTC | CASTVGFGGYGYTF
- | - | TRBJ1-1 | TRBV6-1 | TGTGCCAGCATCGGGCGGACAGCGAACACTGAAGCTTTCTTT | CASIGRTANTEAFF
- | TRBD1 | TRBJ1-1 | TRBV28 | TGTGCCAGCAGAAGACAGGGAAATGGGGCTGAAGCTTTCTTT | CASRRQGNGAEAFF
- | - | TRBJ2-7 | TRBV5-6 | TGTGCCAGCAGCTTAGAGAAATACGAGCAGTACTTC | CASSLEKYEQYF
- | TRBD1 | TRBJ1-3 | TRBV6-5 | TGTGCCAGCAGCCAAACAGGGGCGGACACCATATATTTT | CASSQTGADTIYF
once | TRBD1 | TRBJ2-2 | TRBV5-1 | TGCGCCAGCAGCCAGCGTAGGACAGGGGCGTGGAACACCGGGGAGCTGTTTTTT | CASSQRRTGAWNTGELFF
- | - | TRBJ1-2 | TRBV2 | TGTGCCAGCAGTCAAGGGGACACCAAGAGGTATGGCTACACCTTC | CASSQGDTKRYGYTF
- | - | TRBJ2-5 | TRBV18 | TGTGCCAGCTCACCATTGCAGGGGCGCCCGGAGACCCAGTACTTC | CASSPLQGRPETQYF
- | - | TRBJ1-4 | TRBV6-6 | TGTGCCAGCAGTTACACGACGGATGAAAAACTGTTTTTT | CASSYTTDEKLFF
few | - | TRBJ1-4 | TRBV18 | TGTGCCAGCTCACCCGGGTTGGCGGGAGGAAAACTGTTTTTT | CASSPGLAGGKLFF
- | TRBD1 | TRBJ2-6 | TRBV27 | TGTGCCAGCACCCAAAAACCGGGACAGGGATCTGGGGCCAACGTCCTGACTTTC | CASTQKPGQGSGANVLTF
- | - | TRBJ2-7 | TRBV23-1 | TGCGCCAGCAGTCAAAGAGAGTTAGCAGGGGAGGCCTACGAGCAGTACTTC | CASSQRELAGEAYEQYF
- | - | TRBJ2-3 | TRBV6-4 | TGTGCCAGCAGTGACTCGAGCGTTAGAGGGGGAGATACGCAGTATTTT | CASSDSSVRGGDTQYF
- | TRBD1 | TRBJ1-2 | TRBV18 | TGTGCCAGCTCACCAGGACAGGGATACGATGGCTACACCTTC | CASSPGQGYDGYTF
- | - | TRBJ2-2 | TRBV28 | TGTGCCAGCAGTTTATCTGGTCAGAACACCGGGGAGCTGTTTTTT | CASSLSGQNTGELFF
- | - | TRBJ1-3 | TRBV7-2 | TGTGCCAGCAGCCGTATATCAGGGGTTGGAAACACCATATATTTT | CASSRISGVGNTIYF
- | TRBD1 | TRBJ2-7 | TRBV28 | TGTGCCAGCAGTAAAAATATCCAACCCAACCGGGACAGGGGGTTCTACGAGCAGTACTTC | CASSKNIQPNRDRGFYEQYF
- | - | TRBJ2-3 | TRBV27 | TGTGCCAGCAGTCCCGTCACAGATACGCAGTATTTT | CASSPVTDTQYF
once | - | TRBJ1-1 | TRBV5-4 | TGTGCCAGCAGCGTTCGAGCGGAAGGGGGCACTGAAGCTTTCTTT | CASSVRAEGGTEAFF
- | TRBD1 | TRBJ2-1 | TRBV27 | TGTGCCAGCAGCCAGACAGGGATCAGCTCCTACAATGAGCAGTTCTTC | CASSQTGISSYNEQFF
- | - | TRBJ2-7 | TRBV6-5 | TGTGCCAGCAGTTACGCCAAAGAGGCATCCGAGCAGTACTTC | CASSYAKEASEQYF
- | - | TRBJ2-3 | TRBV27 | TGTGCCAGCAGTCCTAAATCGGGACATACGCAGTATTTT | CASSPKSGHTQYF
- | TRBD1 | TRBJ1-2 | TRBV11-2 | TGTGCCAGCAGCTTAGGTCTGATTGGTTATGACAGGGTGAATGGCTACACCTTC | CASSLGLIGYDRVNGYTF
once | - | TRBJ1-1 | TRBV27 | TGTGCCAGCAGGGGGCAAACTGAAGCTTTCTTT | CASRGQTEAFF
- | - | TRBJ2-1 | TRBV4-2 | TGTGCCAGCAGCCTCCCCGGCCCCCCCTCTGGTGAGCAGTTCTTC | CASSLPGPPSGEQFF
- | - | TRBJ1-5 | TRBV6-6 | TGTGCCAGCATCCAGGGTCCCAATCAGCCCCAGCATTTT | CASIQGPNQPQHF
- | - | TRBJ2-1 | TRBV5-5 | TGTGCCAGCAGCCAGGGTGTGAGCTACAATGAGCAGTTCTTC | CASSQGVSYNEQFF
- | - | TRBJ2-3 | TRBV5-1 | TGCGCCAGCAGCTACCCAAGCGGGAGCACAGATACGCAGTATTTT | CASSYPSGSTDTQYF
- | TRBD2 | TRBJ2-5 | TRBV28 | TGTGCCAGCAGTTTAGGGACTAGCGGGATAGGCGAGACCCAGTACTTC | CASSLGTSGIGETQYF
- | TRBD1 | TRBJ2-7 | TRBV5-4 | TGTGCCAGCAGCGGAGGGACAGGCCCCTACGAGCAGTACTTC | CASSGGTGPYEQYF
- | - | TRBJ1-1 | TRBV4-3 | TGCGCCAGCAGCCAAGATAAGTCCGGAGAGGCTTTCTTT | CASSQDKSGEAFF
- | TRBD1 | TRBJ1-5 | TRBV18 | TGTGCCAGCTCACCGACAGGGGGCAATCAGCCCCAGCATTTT | CASSPTGGNQPQHF
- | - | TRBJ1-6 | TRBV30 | TGTGCCTCCCGGCGGCAGGTGGGCTCACCCCTCCACTTT | CASRRQVGSPLHF
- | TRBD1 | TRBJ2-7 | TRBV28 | TGTGCCAGCAGAAGGGGACAGTTGGGCTACGAGCAGTACTTC | CASRRGQLGYEQYF
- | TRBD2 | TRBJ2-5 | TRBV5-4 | TGTGCCAGCAGCTTGGGACTAGCGGGGAGGGCGGAGACCCAGTACTTC | CASSLGLAGRAETQYF
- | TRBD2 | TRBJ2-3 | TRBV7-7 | TGTGCTAGCAGCGTGGGACTAGCGGGGACCACAGATACGCAGTATTTT | CASSVGLAGTTDTQYF
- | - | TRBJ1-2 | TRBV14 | TGTGCCAGCAGCCAAGATACGAAGAAGGTGAATTTGTGCTACACCTTC | CASSQDTKKVNLCYTF
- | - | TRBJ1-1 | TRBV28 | TGTGCCAGCACCGATAAACAGGTAACCACTGAAGCTTTCTTT | CASTDKQVTTEAFF
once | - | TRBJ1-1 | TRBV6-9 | TGTGCCAGCAGAGGGTTTGGAGGGGCGGGAACTGAAGCTTTCTTT | CASRGFGGAGTEAFF